This T cell receptor (beta chain) was captured by sequencing in a study of T-cell memory formation after mild COVID-19. Study details: Clusters were largely donor specific.

TCRdb redid the calling of the 5' RACE reads with MiXCR, one entry per CDR3 protein. The data contain 350,000 to 500,000 distinct CDR3 sequences, approximately 19% of them singletons. The sequenced material came from PBMCs or a T cell subset sorted from them (not recorded which). The clonotype was recovered from a man younger than 35 who had mild COVID-19 (a few samples of this study predate the infection). Cell type and time point are not known.

The CDR3 DNA reads TGCGCCAGCAGCCAAGATCAACAGAGATTAGAGACCCAGTACTTC. Encoded protein: CASSQDQQRLETQYF. This chain links TRBV4-1 with TRBJ2-5, with D unclear. Germline CDR1 reads MGHRA; CDR2 reads YSYEKL. V lost 0 bases, J lost 4 bases, and 12 bases lay in between. This CDR3 is 15 amino acids long.